The subject of this entry is one T cell receptor beta chain. No cognate antigen has been identified for it. Base qualities are missing; no much larger clone stands one base away. The cohort consisted of some 730 healthy bone marrow donors. At the time of sampling, every cohort member was nominally healthy, though immune exposures that went unrecorded were likely present. The donor was CMV seropositive and belonged to the group of 250 to 300 seropositive cohort members. Every donor gave a peripheral blood sample, and the peripheral blood mononuclear cells from that sample were used for TCR beta sequencing. The Qiagen DNeasy Blood Extraction Kit was used to extract genomic DNA from the blood cell samples. The sample is drawn from a study of cytomegalovirus exposure and HLA in healthy donors listed by TCRdb under 2017. For the study in its entirety: According to an earlier analysis of 587 of the donors, 150 million to 200 million T cells yielded roughly 100 million unique TCR beta sequences and 276 Gb of sequence data. Roughly 300 gigabases of sequencing data and 91 million or so unique TCR sequences made up an early release that covered about 640 HLA-typed donors. The genetic ancestry cluster associated with self-reported Caucasian donors included over 65% of the roughly 410 genotyped donors. The study was designed to test whether signatures of past pathogen exposure could be identified by cataloging public T cell receptors. Using immunosequencing, the study profiled T cell repertoires from about 610 subjects and related those repertoires to cytomegalovirus serostatus. Besides the first cohort of 500 to 700 subjects, a separate validation cohort made up of 120 or so different subjects was used. The study combined high-throughput TCR immunosequencing, statistical association of individual TCRs with disease status, and machine learning to predict cytomegalovirus infection status. A later analysis re-examined previously published TCR beta repertoires from 610 or so donors and added high-resolution HLA genotyping to investigate patterns of TCR occurrence. In the later analysis, no new phenotypic data were used to find candidate immune exposures; instead, reliance was placed on TCR beta sequences and their occurrence across donors. To decide whether each TCR beta V gene segment behaved as functional or pseudogenic, an earlier analysis of fewer than 750 of the donors relied on high-throughput TCR beta sequencing. Alongside the repertoire data, information on donor age, sex, ethnicity and CMV serostatus was compiled. A later genetic analysis used genome-wide SNP genotypes for about three fifths of the 666 donors, treating that subset as a discovery cohort. Every repertoire in the discovery cohort had been generated on one and the same sequencing platform. Both class I and class II loci were covered by HLA typing, at four-digit resolution. The number of donors typed differed by locus, with about 629-630 for A, B, C, DRB1 and DQB1, around 500 for DQA1, about 610 for DPA1, and over 400 for DPB1. Roughly 5 DR-DQ haplotypes were handled as single units for association and clustering because linkage in the cohort was strong. Among 350 to 400 genotyped donors of the cohort, an average of around 240,000 unique TCR beta nucleotide sequences were sequenced per donor, about a sixth of them non-productive. The study at large found these results: A later analysis associated approximately 17,000 TCR beta sequences with specific HLA alleles at a false discovery rate of 0.05. Strong co-occurrence of HLA alleles, especially DR and DQ, made assigning TCR associations to individual alleles difficult. Because counts were too low, more than 15 rarely observed V segments, including chromosome 9 orphons, were excluded from the earlier analysis of a few hundred of the donors. According to a later genetic analysis, donors in an Asian-associated ancestry cluster had fewer N-insertions in productive TCRs than the approximately 700-donor mean. In a later analysis, TCR association rates were found to vary across HLA loci, with the most associated TCRs seen for DRB1 alleles and the fewest for HLA-C alleles. A further reported finding was that TCR beta sequences accurately predicted the HLA-A and HLA-B alleles for most subjects in the first cohort. Cytomegalovirus status was reported to be diagnosed by the classifier with high specificity and sensitivity in both the original and validation cohorts. In an earlier analysis of roughly 560 of the donors, most TCR beta V segments were observed in productive rearrangements about 87% or about 30% of the time, broadly matching IMGT annotations. A group of highly shared sequence variants was considered likely to be a technical artifact of the sequencing pipeline. A later genetic analysis associated a missense DCLRE1C variant with V-gene and J-gene trimming of TCR beta chains, and an independent cohort replicated the association. Across donors, most TCR sequences were observed very rarely, whereas some public TCRs were present in many individuals. A later analysis found that most CMV-associated TCR beta chains appeared HLA-restricted, with HLA associations seemingly driven largely by CMV exposure. Correlated functional status among segregating V segments might be attributable to linkage disequilibrium, but an unknown experimental factor could not be ruled out. Roughly uniform sequencing depth across donors was assumed in presence/absence analyses, although this assumption may not hold. A later analysis reported that several top co-occurrence clusters appeared linked to parvovirus B19, influenza, CMV and Epstein-Barr virus. In this cohort, only TCR beta chains were sequenced, and detectable features were limited by the absence of alpha or paired-chain data. The only immune exposure information available for the cohort was CMV serostatus. The study gave a list of about 170 TCR beta chains associated with cytomegalovirus. The 87-base-pair reads could not distinguish some IMGT-functional V segments, including TRBV6-2 and TRBV6-3, so those segments were excluded. Because HLA typing was missing for some donors at each locus, association tests included only the typed subset. In vitro tests confirmed that a few of the cytomegalovirus-associated TCR beta chains recognize cytomegalovirus antigens. In a later analysis, HLA-associated TCR beta chains showed more clonal expansion and lower generation probabilities than non-associated chains that were equally common. The authors suggested that the approach could potentially be extended to other disease states and immunological phenotypes.

To prepare the library, the immunoSEQ multiplex PCR assay was applied. For the multiplex PCR, a mixture combining 60 forward primers for TCR Vbeta segments and 13 reverse primers for TCR Jbeta segments was used. Amplification of the CDR3 region of rearranged TCR beta genes was performed with a multiplex PCR assay on genomic DNA. On the Illumina HiSeq System, the amplified TCR beta libraries were sequenced as 87-base-pair reads. Under the source paper's analysis protocol: A later analysis counted around 72 million unique TCR beta chains across the 650 to 800 repertoires, and some 11 million of these chains were shared by at least two donors. Raw reads were error-corrected and collapsed into unique sequences by a nearest-neighbor algorithm in which closely related sequences were merged to remove PCR and sequencing errors. To assign V, D and J gene segments, CDR3 sequences were aligned to IMGT reference sequences. For a sequence to be retained, a match of at least six nucleotides to both a V gene segment and a J gene segment was required. Rearrangements were classified as productive when the CDR3 lacked stop codons and remained in frame with V and J, and all other rearrangements were classified as non-productive. Following IMGT convention, CDR3 was defined as the stretch from the second conserved V-encoded cysteine to the conserved J-encoded phenylalanine. In an earlier analysis of some 550 of the donors, sequences lacking an unambiguous match to a single V gene segment were excluded. In an earlier analysis of approximately 500 of the donors, a V segment was called functional when productive rearrangements were above 56.7%, and segregating when the standard deviation between donors exceeded 5%. To diagnose cytomegalovirus status from the catalog of TCR beta chain sequences, a statistical classification framework was built. In a later analysis, V and J genes were assigned by comparing TCR nucleotide sequences against IMGT/GENE-DB human TR gene sequences. Using the TCRdist pipeline, a later analysis assigned CDR3 sequences along with most-parsimonious VDJ recombination scenarios. A later analysis defined each TCR beta chain by its CDR3 amino acid sequence plus V-gene family, and excluded reads lacking a unique V-gene family. A later analysis removed 592 highly shared, low-generation-probability nucleotide sequences to deal with suspected cross-contamination and a sequencing artifact. In a later analysis, a clonal expansion index was calculated for each public chain from normalized within-repertoire ranks of inferred template counts. Generation probabilities in a later analysis came from a VDJ recombination model fitted to out-of-frame rearrangements, and those results were checked against IGoR. In a later analysis, TCR-TCR, TCR-HLA and TCR-CMV co-occurrence was scored with hypergeometric tests, and a repertoire-size bias correction was applied to TCR pairs. A later analysis estimated false discovery rates by permuting HLA or CMV assignments 20 times. A later analysis grouped co-occurring TCRs with DBSCAN, adding TCRdist sequence similarity when clustering within HLA-allele-positive subsets. For co-occurrence clustering, repertoires with fewer than 30,000 or more than 120,000 public chains were excluded, along with roughly 5 repertoires with anomalous nucleotide sharing. TCRdb limited this immuneACCESS table to in-frame rearrangements with V and J called. A share of clones is missing; checked studies link under half to unresolved V genes, and the rest is unexplained. V and J calls and clone size are those listed in that table; D and trimming were worked out from the DNA. The sample table contains about 160,000 clones; only one count was recorded for around three quarters of them. Approximately 7.1% of the sample lies in the top ten.

The CDR3 sequence holds 15 residues, the cysteine and phenylalanine included. Only CDR3 DNA remains: 45 bases, in frame from the first base. The junction shows trimming of 4 bases on V and 9 bases on J, plus 20 bases between the germline ends. The germline V gene (reference sequence) yields SGHNT for CDR1 and YYREEE for CDR2. The sequence derives from a man aged 40-49 years in good health and CMV-seropositive. This chain joins TRBV5-4 to TRBJ2-1, with TRBD2 perhaps the D gene, on 6 matching bases. The sequenced sample was PBMCs. The DNA reads TGTGCCAGCAGCCCGGTGGGGGGACCGGCGGTTGAGCAGTTCTTC. The resulting protein is CASSPVGGPAVEQFF.